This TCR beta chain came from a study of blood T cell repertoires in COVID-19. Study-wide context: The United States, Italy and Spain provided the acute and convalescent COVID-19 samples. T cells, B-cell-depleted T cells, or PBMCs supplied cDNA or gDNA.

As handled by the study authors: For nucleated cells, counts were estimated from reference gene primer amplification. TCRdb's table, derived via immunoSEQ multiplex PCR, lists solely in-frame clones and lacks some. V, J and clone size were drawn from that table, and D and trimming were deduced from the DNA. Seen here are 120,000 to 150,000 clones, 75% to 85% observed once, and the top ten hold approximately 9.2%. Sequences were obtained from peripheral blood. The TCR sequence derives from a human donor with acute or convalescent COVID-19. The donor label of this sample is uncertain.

Here the CDR3 reads CASSLEETQYF. The CDR3, as DNA: TGCGCCAGCAGCCTCGAAGAGACCCAGTACTTC. V usage is TRBV4-1 and J usage is TRBJ2-5; D is ambiguous. Trimming took off 4 bases at V and 3 bases at J, with 3 bases between the two ends. The germline V gene has CDR1 MGHRA and CDR2 YSYEKL. This CDR3 is built from 11 residues.